This record covers a single T cell receptor (beta chain). CDR3 length equals 14 residues. V shed 6 bases and J 0 bases; nucleotides not matched to a gene: 2. The germline CDR1 and CDR2 sequences are SNHLY and FYNNEI. Method: immunoSEQ multiplex PCR; TCRdb's copy keeps in-frame clones and lacks some. This table holds 65,000 or so clones, about 83% found once. The data were taken from a study of OX40 agonist ivuxolimab in advanced cancers. About the research overall: Treatment received earlier with anti-PD-1, anti-PD-L1 or anti-CTLA-4 agents was allowed, and under 50% had some.

This clonotype was obtained from an adult with an advanced solid tumor such as melanoma, head and neck, liver or kidney cancer. The V and J genes are TRBV2 and TRBJ1-3; 7 bases are shared with TRBD1. Source: CD4+ or CD8+ T cells sorted from blood, taken in a trial of the OX40 agonist ivuxolimab. The DNA for the CDR3 is TGTGCCAGCAGACAGGGGAGCTCTGGAAACACCATATATTTT. It specifies CASRQGSSGNTIYF.